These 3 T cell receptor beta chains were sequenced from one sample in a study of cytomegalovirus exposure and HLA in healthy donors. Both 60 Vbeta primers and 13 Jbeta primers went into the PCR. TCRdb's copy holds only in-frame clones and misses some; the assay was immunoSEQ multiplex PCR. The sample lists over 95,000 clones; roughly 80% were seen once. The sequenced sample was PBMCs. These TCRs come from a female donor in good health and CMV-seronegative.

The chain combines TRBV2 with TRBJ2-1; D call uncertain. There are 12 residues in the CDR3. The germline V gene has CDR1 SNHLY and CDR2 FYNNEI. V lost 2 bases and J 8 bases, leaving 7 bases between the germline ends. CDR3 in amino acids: CASSEIFDEQFF. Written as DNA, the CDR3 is TGTGCCAGCAGTGAAATATTCGATGAGCAGTTCTTC.

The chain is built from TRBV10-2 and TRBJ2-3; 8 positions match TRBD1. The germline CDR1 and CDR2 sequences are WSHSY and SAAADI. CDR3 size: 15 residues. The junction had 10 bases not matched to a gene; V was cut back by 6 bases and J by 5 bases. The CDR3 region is CASSVGQGKEDTQYF. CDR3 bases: TGCGCCAGCAGCGTTGGACAGGGCAAGGAAGATACGCAGTATTTT.

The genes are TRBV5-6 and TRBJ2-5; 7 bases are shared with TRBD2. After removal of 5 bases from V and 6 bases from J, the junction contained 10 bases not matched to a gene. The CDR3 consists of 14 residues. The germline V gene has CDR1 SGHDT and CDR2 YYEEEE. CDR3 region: CASRSAGDEKTQYF. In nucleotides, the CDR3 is TGTGCCAGCAGATCTGCGGGGGATGAAAAGACCCAGTACTTC. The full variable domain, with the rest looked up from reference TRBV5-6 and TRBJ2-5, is DAGVTQSPTHLIKTRGQQVTLRCSPKSGHDTVSWYQQALGQGPQFIFQYYEEEERQRGNFPDRFSGHQFPNYSSELNVNALLLGDSALYLCASRSAGDEKTQYFGPGTRLLVL.